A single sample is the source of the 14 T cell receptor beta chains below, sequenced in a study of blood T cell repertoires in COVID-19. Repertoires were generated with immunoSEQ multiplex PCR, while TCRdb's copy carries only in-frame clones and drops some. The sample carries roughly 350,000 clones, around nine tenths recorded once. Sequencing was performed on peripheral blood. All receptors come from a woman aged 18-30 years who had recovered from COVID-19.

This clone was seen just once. CDR3 sequence reads: CASSIALAGAYEQYV. CDR3 bases: TGTGCCAGTAGTATAGCACTAGCGGGAGCCTACGAGCAGTACGTC. This chain links TRBV19 with TRBJ2-7; 11 bases are a match to TRBD2. The CDR3 contains 15 residues. Per the germline V gene, CDR1 is LNHDA and CDR2 is SQIVND (reference sequence). V shed 1 base and J 2 bases; nucleotides not matched to a gene: 1.

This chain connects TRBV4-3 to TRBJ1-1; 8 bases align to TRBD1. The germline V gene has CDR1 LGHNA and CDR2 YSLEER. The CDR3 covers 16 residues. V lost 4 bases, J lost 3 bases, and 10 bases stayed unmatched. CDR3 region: CASSPRTGSTDTEAFF. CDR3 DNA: TGCGCCAGCAGCCCCCGGACAGGGTCGACAGACACTGAAGCTTTCTTT.

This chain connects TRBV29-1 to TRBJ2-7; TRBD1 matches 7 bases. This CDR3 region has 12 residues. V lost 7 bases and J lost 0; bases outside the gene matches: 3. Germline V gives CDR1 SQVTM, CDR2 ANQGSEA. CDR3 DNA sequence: TGCAGCGCCACAGGGGACTCCTACGAGCAGTACGTC. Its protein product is CSATGDSYEQYV.

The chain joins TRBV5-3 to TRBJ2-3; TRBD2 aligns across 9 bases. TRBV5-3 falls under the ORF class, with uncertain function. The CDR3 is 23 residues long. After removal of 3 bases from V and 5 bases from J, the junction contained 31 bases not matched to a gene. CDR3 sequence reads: CARSSKSGHLLWREGPGKDTQYF. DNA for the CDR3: TGTGCCAGAAGCTCCAAATCGGGGCACCTTCTTTGGCGGGAGGGCCCGGGGAAAGATACGCAGTATTTT.

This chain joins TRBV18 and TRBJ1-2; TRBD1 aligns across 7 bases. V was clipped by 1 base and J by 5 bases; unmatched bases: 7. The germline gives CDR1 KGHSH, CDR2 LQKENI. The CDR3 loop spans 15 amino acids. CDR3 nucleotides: TGTGCCAGCTCACCACGTACAGGGGCATTATATGGCTACACCTTC. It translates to CASSPRTGALYGYTF.

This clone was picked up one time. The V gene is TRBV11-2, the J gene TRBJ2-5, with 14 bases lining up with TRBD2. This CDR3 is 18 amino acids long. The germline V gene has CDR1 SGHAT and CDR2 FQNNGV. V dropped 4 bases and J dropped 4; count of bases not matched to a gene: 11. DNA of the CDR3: TGTGCCAGCAGCTCGTACTTCTCGGGACTAGCGGGAGCAGAGACCCAGTACTTC. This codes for CASSSYFSGLAGAETQYF.

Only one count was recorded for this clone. The CDR3 DNA sequence: TGTGCCAGCAGTCCCACAGCCTTAGACACCGGGGAGCTGTTTTTT. Translated, it gives CASSPTALDTGELFF. The rearrangement links TRBV27 to TRBJ2-2; no clear D gene. Trimming stripped 5 bases from V and 3 bases from J, with 13 bases between. Looked up from germline, CDR1 is MNHEY and CDR2 is SMNVEV (reference sequence). The CDR3 extends over 15 amino acids.

The CDR3 loop reads CASSGGRGTKNIQYF. The CDR3 DNA reads as TGTGCCAGCAGCGGAGGCAGGGGCACCAAAAACATTCAGTACTTC. The chain couples TRBV7-2 to TRBJ2-4; D is perhaps TRBD1 (6 bases). This CDR3 contains 15 residues. Trimming cost V 5 bases and J 2 bases, with 13 bases left between them. Germline CDR1 and CDR2: SGHTA and FQGNSA.

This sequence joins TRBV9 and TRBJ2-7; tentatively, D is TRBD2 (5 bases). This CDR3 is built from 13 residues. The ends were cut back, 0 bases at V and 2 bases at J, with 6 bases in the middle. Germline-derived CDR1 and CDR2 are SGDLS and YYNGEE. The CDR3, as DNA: TGTGCCAGCAGCGTAGACGGGACCTACGAGCAGTACGTC. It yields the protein CASSVDGTYEQYV.

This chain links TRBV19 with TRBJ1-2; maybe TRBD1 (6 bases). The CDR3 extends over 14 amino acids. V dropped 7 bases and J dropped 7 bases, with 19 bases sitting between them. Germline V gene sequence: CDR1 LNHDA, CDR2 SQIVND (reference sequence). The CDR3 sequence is CASMDIGGQSGYTF. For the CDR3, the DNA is TGTGCCAGTATGGATATCGGGGGGCAGAGTGGCTACACCTTC.

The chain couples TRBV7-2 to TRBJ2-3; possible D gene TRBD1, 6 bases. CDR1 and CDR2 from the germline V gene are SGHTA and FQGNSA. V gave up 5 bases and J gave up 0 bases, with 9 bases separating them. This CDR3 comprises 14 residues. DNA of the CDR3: TGTGCCAGCAGCACGGACAGTAGCACAGATACGCAGTATTTT. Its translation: CASSTDSSTDTQYF.

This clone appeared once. In DNA form, the CDR3 reads TGTGCCAGCAGTTTTACCCCGACTAGCGGGAACACAGATACGCAGTATTTT. Its protein product is CASSFTPTSGNTDTQYF. The V call is TRBV6-2 or TRBV6-3, the J call TRBJ2-3, with 11 positions matching TRBD2. V lost 4 bases, J lost 2 bases, and 8 bases stayed unmatched. The germline V gene encodes CDR1 MNHEY and CDR2 SVGEGT. There are 17 residues in the CDR3.

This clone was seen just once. The CDR3 coding sequence is TGTGCCAGTAGTACGGGACTAGCGGGAGAGGAGAAAGAGACCCAGTACTTC. As protein: CASSTGLAGEEKETQYF. The chain has TRBV19 and TRBJ2-5; 14 bases align to TRBD2. The CDR3 has 17 amino acids. Germline lookup yields CDR1 LNHDA and CDR2 SQIVND (reference sequence). J gave up 3 bases and V 4 bases, and 7 bases lay outside the gene matches.

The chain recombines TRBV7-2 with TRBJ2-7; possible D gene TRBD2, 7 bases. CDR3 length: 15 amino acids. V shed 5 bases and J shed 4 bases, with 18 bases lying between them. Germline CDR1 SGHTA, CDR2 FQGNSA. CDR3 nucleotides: TGTGCCAGCAGCCTCGGAGGGGGGGGGAGTTACGAGCAGTACGTC. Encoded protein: CASSLGGGGSYEQYV.